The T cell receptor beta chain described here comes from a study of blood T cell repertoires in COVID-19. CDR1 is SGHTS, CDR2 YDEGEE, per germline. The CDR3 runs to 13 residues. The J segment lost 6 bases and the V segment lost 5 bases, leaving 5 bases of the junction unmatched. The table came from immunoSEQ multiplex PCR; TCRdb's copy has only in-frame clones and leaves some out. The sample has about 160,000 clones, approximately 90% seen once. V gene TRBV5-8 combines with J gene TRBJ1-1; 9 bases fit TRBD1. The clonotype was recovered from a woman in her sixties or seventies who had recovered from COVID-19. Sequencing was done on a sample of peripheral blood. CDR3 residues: CASRFTGGSEAFF. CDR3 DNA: TGTGCCAGCAGATTTACAGGGGGCTCTGAAGCTTTCTTT.